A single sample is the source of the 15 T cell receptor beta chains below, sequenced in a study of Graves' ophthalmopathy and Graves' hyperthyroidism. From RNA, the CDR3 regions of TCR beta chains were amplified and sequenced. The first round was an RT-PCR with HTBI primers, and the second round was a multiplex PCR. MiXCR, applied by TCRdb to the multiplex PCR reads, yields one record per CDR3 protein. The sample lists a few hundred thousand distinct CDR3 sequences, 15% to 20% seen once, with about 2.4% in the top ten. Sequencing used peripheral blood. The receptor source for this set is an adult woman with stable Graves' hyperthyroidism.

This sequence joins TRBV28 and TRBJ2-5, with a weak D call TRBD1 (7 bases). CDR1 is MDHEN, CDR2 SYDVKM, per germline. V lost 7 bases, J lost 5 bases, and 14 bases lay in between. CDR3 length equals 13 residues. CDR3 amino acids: CASTEQGRETQYF. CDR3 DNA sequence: TGTGCCAGCACCGAACAGGGGAGGGAGACCCAGTACTTC.

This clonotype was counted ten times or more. Here the CDR3 DNA reads TGCGCCAGCAGAAAAGCGGGAAACCAAGAGACCCAGTACTTC. Encoded protein: CASRKAGNQETQYF. This chain links TRBV10-1 with TRBJ2-5; 7 bases align to TRBD2. The CDR3 has 14 amino acids. The germline V gene has CDR1 WNHNN and CDR2 SYGVQD (reference sequence). V lost 6 bases and J lost 0; bases outside the gene matches: 4.

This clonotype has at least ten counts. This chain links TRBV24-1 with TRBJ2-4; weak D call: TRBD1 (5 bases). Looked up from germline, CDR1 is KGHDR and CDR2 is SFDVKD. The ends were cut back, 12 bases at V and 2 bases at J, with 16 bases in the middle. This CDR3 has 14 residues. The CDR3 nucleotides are TGTGCCTCTGGGTCAGGGAATCCCAAAAACATTCAGTACTTC. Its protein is CASGSGNPKNIQYF.

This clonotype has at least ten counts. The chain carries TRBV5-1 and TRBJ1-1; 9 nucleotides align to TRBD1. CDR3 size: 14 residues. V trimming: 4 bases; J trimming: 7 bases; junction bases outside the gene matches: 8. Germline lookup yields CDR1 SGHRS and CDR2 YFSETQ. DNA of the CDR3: TGCGCCAGCAGCACACAGGGGGCGGGAGGTGAAGCTTTCTTT. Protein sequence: CASSTQGAGGEAFF.

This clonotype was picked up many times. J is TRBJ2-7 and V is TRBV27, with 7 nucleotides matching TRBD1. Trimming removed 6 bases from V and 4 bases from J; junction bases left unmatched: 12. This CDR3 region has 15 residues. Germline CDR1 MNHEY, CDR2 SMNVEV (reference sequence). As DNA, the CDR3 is TGTGCCAGCAGCACGCGGAAGGGGGCGCGGTACGAGCAGTACTTC. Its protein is CASSTRKGARYEQYF.

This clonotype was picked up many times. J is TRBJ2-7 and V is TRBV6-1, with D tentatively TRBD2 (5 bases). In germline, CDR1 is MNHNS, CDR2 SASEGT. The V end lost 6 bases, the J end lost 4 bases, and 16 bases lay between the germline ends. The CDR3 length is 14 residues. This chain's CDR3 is CASRNSDRGYEQYF. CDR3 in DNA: TGTGCCAGCAGGAATAGCGACCGGGGTTACGAGCAGTACTTC.

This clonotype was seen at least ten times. In DNA form, the CDR3 reads TGTGCCAGTAGTTTTCCCGGACAAAATCAGCCCCAGCATTTT. This sequence encodes CASSFPGQNQPQHF. V and J are TRBV19 and TRBJ1-5; D might be TRBD1 (5 bases). The germline CDR1 and CDR2 sequences are LNHDA and SQIVND (reference sequence). The CDR3 length is 14 residues. Trimming cost V 5 bases and J 4 bases, with 12 bases left between them.

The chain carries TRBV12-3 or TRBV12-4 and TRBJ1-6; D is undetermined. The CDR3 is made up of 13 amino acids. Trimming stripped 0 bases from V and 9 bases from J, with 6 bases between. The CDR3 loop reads CASSLALGSPLHF. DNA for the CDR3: TGTGCCAGCAGTTTAGCGCTTGGTTCACCCCTCCACTTT.

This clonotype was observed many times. Here the CDR3 reads CASSLGTGDGIQYF. The DNA for the CDR3 is TGTGCCAGCTCACTCGGGACAGGGGACGGCATTCAGTACTTC. The chain is built from TRBV18 and TRBJ2-4, with TRBD1 matching over 10 bases. Trimming removed 4 bases from V and 9 bases from J; junction bases left unmatched: 6. CDR3 length equals 14 residues. CDR1 is KGHSH and CDR2 is LQKENI in the germline V gene.

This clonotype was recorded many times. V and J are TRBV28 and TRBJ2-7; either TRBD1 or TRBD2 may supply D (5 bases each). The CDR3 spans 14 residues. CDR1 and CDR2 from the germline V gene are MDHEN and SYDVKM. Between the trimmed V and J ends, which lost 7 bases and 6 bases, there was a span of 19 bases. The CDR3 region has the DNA TGTGCCAGCAACCTACCGGGACGTCCACCCGAGCAGTACTTC. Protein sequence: CASNLPGRPPEQYF.

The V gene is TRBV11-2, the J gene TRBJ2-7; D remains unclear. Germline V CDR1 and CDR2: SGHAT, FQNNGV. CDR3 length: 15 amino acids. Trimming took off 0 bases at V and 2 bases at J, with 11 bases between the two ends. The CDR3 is CASSLDLRRPYEQYF. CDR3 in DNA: TGTGCCAGCAGCTTAGATCTGAGACGACCCTACGAGCAGTACTTC. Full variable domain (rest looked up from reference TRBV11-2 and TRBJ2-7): EAGVAQSPRYKIIEKRQSVAFWCNPISGHATLYWYQQILGQGPKLLIQFQNNGVVDDSQLPKDRFSAERLKGVDSTLKIQPAKLEDSAVYLCASSLDLRRPYEQYFGPGTRLTVT.

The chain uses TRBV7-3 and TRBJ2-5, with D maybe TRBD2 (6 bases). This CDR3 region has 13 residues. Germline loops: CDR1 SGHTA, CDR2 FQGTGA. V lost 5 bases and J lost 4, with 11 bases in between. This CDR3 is CASSEGLRETQYF. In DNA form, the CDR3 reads TGTGCCAGCAGCGAGGGACTCAGAGAGACCCAGTACTTC.

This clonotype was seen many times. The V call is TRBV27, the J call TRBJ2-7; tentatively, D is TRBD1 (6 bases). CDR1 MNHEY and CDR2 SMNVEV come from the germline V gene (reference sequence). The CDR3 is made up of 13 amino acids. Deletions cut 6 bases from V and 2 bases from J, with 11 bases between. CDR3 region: CASRQGAAYEQYF. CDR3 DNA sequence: TGTGCCAGCAGACAGGGTGCTGCCTACGAGCAGTACTTC.

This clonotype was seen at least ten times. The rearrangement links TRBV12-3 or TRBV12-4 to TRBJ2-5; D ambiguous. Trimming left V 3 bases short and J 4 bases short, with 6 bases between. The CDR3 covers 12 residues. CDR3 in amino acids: CASSFSRETQYF. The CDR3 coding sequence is TGTGCCAGCAGTTTTTCCAGAGAGACCCAGTACTTC.

CDR3 DNA: TGTGCCAGCAGTTACTTTAGCGGGACCTTTCGAGAGACCCAGTACTTC. Translating gives CASSYFSGTFRETQYF. The chain couples TRBV6-5 to TRBJ2-5; 8 nucleotides agree with TRBD2. The CDR3 consists of 16 residues. V shed 1 base, J shed 4 bases, and the junction held 8 bases outside the gene matches. Germline loops: CDR1 MNHEY, CDR2 SVGAGI.